The 20 T cell receptor beta chains given below trace back to one sample, sequenced in a study of blood T cell repertoires in COVID-19. Using immunoSEQ multiplex PCR, the repertoire was profiled, and TCRdb retains in-frame clones only, with some absent. This sample yields some 430,000 clones, of which around 91% are seen a single time; 0.55% to 0.75% belongs to the top ten. The sequencing sample was made of PBMCs or T cells enriched from blood (not recorded which). Source of these receptors: a man between 18 and 29 years old who had recovered from COVID-19.

The chain is built from TRBV18 and TRBJ2-5; 7 nucleotides match TRBD2. Germline-derived CDR1 and CDR2 are KGHSH and LQKENI. J lost 4 bases, V lost 1 base, and 3 bases had no gene match. This CDR3 has 14 amino acids. CDR3 DNA: TGTGCCAGCTCACCACTAGGGACTACAGAGACCCAGTACTTC. It specifies CASSPLGTTETQYF. The whole variable domain, remainder taken from reference TRBV18 and TRBJ2-5, is NAGVMQNPRHLVRRRGQEARLRCSPMKGHSHVYWYRQLPEEGLKFMVYLQKENIIDESGMPKERFSAEFPKEGPSILRIQQVVRGDSAAYFCASSPLGTTETQYFGPGTRLLVL.

This clone was observed a handful of times. This sequence joins TRBV7-2 and TRBJ1-5; TRBD1 matches at 8 bases. Trimming removed 6 bases from V and 6 bases from J; junction bases left unmatched: 4. Germline V gene sequence: CDR1 SGHTA, CDR2 FQGNSA. There are 13 residues in the CDR3. As DNA, the CDR3 is TGTGCCAGCAGTCAGGGGGCCGGTCAGCCCCAGCATTTT. Translating gives CASSQGAGQPQHF.

This chain connects TRBV11-2 to TRBJ2-7; D possibly corresponds to TRBD2 (5 bases). The CDR3 spans 13 residues. The ends were cut back, 3 bases at V and 5 bases at J, with 11 bases in the middle. Germline CDR1 and CDR2: SGHAT and FQNNGV. The CDR3 sequence: CASSFPMGDEQYF. CDR3 coding DNA: TGTGCCAGCAGCTTTCCCATGGGAGACGAGCAGTACTTC.

The chain carries TRBV19 and TRBJ1-3; TRBD1 matches 9 bases. The CDR3 runs 14 residues. Germline V gene sequence: CDR1 LNHDA, CDR2 SQIVND (reference sequence). Trimming removed 6 bases from V and 5 bases from J; junction bases left unmatched: 5. The CDR3 protein is CASSPQGARNTIYF. DNA of the CDR3: TGTGCCAGTAGCCCACAGGGGGCCAGAAACACCATATATTTT.

The chain recombines TRBV5-1 with TRBJ1-5; TRBD1 agrees at 8 bases. This CDR3 spans 14 amino acids. CDR1 is SGHRS and CDR2 is YFSETQ in the germline V gene. The J segment lost 7 bases and the V segment lost 4 bases, leaving 7 bases of the junction unmatched. DNA for the CDR3: TGCGCCAGCAGCCTGACAGGGACAGGACAGCCCCAGCATTTT. It is translated as CASSLTGTGQPQHF.

The rearrangement links TRBV7-9 to TRBJ2-5; D uncertain. This CDR3 is built from 13 residues. Trimming cost V 5 bases and J 0 bases, with 7 bases left between them. Germline V gene data show CDR1 as SEHNR and CDR2 as FQNEAQ (reference sequence). The CDR3 DNA reads TGTGCCAGCAGCATCACAAACCAAGAGACCCAGTACTTC. As protein: CASSITNQETQYF.

The gene calls are TRBV23-1 and TRBJ1-6; D call uncertain. TRBV23-1 falls under the ORF class, with uncertain function. The CDR3 covers 10 residues. V lost 7 bases and J lost 12, with 7 bases in between. The CDR3 DNA is TGCGCCAGCATGCGGAAACCCCTCCACTTT. Protein sequence: CASMRKPLHF.

This clone was picked up one time. V and J are TRBV28 and TRBJ1-5, with D perhaps TRBD1 (5 bases). This CDR3 region has 15 residues. Trimming left V 8 bases short and J 4 bases short, with 18 bases between. Germline lookup yields CDR1 MDHEN and CDR2 SYDVKM. The DNA for the CDR3 is TGTGCCAGCGGAATTGGGGGGATCCGGAATCAGCCCCAGCATTTT. Its translation is CASGIGGIRNQPQHF.

V gene TRBV5-4 combines with J gene TRBJ2-1; D may be TRBD1 (6 bases). The CDR3 runs to 15 residues. Germline V gene lookup returns CDR1 SGHNT and CDR2 YYREEE (reference sequence). Deletions cut 4 bases from V and 4 bases from J, with 15 bases between. The CDR3 region has the DNA TGTGCCAGCAGCCTTGACAGGAGTACTTACAATGAGCAGTTCTTC. Amino acid sequence: CASSLDRSTYNEQFF.

The chain has TRBV4-1 and TRBJ2-1; TRBD2 matches at 9 bases. The CDR3 has 17 amino acids. Germline loops: CDR1 MGHRA, CDR2 YSYEKL. The trim removed 0 bases at V and 5 bases at J, leaving 8 bases unmatched. CDR3 coding DNA: TGCGCCAGCAGCCAAGATCTAAGGCGGGAGGGCGACAATGAGCAGTTCTTC. Translated, it gives CASSQDLRREGDNEQFF.

The CDR3 loop is CASSQGTVDDEQYF. The CDR3 region has the DNA TGTGCCAGCAGCCAAGGGACAGTGGACGACGAGCAGTACTTC. The chain has TRBV28 and TRBJ2-7; 7 nucleotides align to TRBD1. The V and J ends lost 6 bases and 5 bases, in that order; junction bases with no gene match: 10. The CDR3 totals 14 residues. CDR1 is MDHEN, CDR2 SYDVKM, per germline. Full variable domain (outside the CDR3, taken from reference TRBV28 and TRBJ2-7): DVKVTQSSRYLVKRTGEKVFLECVQDMDHENMFWYRQDPGLGLRLIYFSYDVKMKEKGDIPEGYSVSREKKERFSLILESASTNQTSMYLCASSQGTVDDEQYFGPGTRLTVT.

This sequence joins TRBV18 and TRBJ2-5; no clear D. V gave up 2 bases and J gave up 3 bases, with 16 bases separating them. The CDR3 runs to 16 residues. The germline CDR1 and CDR2 sequences are KGHSH and LQKENI. CDR3: CASSPADSQYKETQYF. The CDR3 bases are TGTGCCAGCTCACCAGCCGACTCTCAATATAAAGAGACCCAGTACTTC.

V usage is TRBV15 and J usage is TRBJ2-2; 7 bases are shared with TRBD1. Germline V CDR1 and CDR2: LNHNV, YYDKDF (reference sequence). The junction had 7 bases not matched to a gene; V was cut back by 6 bases and J by 3 bases. The length of the CDR3 is 15 residues. CDR3: CATRPNDRDTGELFF. DNA for the CDR3: TGTGCCACCAGGCCGAACGACAGGGACACCGGGGAGCTGTTTTTT.

V and J are TRBV2 and TRBJ1-6; perhaps TRBD1 as D (6 bases). Germline V gene sequence: CDR1 SNHLY, CDR2 FYNNEI. The CDR3 length is 11 residues. Trimming removed 5 bases at V and 12 bases at J, with 8 bases between. The CDR3 DNA is TGTGCCAGCAGTAGGGACATACCCCTCCACTTT. The encoded protein is CASSRDIPLHF.

This chain's CDR3 is CAWFSVEQFF. DNA for the CDR3: TGTGCCTGGTTCAGCGTCGAGCAGTTCTTC. The V gene is TRBV30, the J gene TRBJ2-1, with no clear D. Trimming removed 5 bases from V and 10 bases from J, with 9 bases in between. The CDR3 totals 10 residues. CDR1 GTSNPN and CDR2 SVGIG come from the germline V gene (reference sequence).

This clone came up once. The chain employs TRBV28 and TRBJ2-3; 12 bases fit TRBD1. V dropped 3 bases and J dropped 14; count of bases not matched to a gene: 3. The CDR3 totals 12 residues. CDR1 and CDR2 from the germline V gene are MDHEN and SYDVKM. The CDR3 region has the DNA TGTGCCAGCAGTTTTGGGACAGGGGGCCTGTATTTT. Protein sequence: CASSFGTGGLYF.

This chain joins TRBV19 and TRBJ1-5, with TRBD1 matching 7 bases. The ends lost 6 bases at V and 6 bases at J; junction bases unmatched: 5. The CDR3 extends over 13 amino acids. CDR1 LNHDA and CDR2 SQIVND come from the germline V gene (reference sequence). This chain's CDR3 is CASRGGDGQPQHF. The CDR3, as DNA: TGTGCCAGTAGAGGGGGCGACGGTCAGCCCCAGCATTTT.

This clone was detected only a few times. The chain recombines TRBV6-4 with TRBJ2-1; 14 nucleotides align to TRBD2. V trimming: 2 bases; J trimming: 8 bases; junction bases outside the gene matches: 2. In germline, CDR1 is MRHNA, CDR2 SNTAGT. The CDR3 covers 15 residues. The CDR3 loop is CASSDGTSGSYEQFF. The CDR3, as DNA: TGTGCCAGCAGTGACGGGACTAGCGGGAGCTATGAGCAGTTCTTC.

This clone appeared once. This chain links TRBV6-5 with TRBJ1-6; TRBD1 matches at 11 bases. Germline V CDR1 and CDR2: MNHEY, SVGAGI. This CDR3 is 15 amino acids long. J lost 7 bases, V lost 8 bases, and 7 bases had no gene match. The CDR3 DNA reads TGTGCCAGCGAATATGGGACAGGGGGAAATTCACCCCTCCACTTT. Translated, it gives CASEYGTGGNSPLHF.

The chain combines TRBV4-2 with TRBJ2-7; tentatively, D is TRBD2 (6 bases). V lost 0 bases to trimming and J lost 3 bases, with 15 bases between them. The CDR3 consists of 16 residues. The V gene's germline CDR1 is LGHNA and CDR2 YNFKEQ. The CDR3 loop is CASSQDLLAGGYEQYF. The CDR3 nucleotides read TGTGCCAGCAGCCAAGATTTACTAGCCGGCGGCTACGAGCAGTACTTC.